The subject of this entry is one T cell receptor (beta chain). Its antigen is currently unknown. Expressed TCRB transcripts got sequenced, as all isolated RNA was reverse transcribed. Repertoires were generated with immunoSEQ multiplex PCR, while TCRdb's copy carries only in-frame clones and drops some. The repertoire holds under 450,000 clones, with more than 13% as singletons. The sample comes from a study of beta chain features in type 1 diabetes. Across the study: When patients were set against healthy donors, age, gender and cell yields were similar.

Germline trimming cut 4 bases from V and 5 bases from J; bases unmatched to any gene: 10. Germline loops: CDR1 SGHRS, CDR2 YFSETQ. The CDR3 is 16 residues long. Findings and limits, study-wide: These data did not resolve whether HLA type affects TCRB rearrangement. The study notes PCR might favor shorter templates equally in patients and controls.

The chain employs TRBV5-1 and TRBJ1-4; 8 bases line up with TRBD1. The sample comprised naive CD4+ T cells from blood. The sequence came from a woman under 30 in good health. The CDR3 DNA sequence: TGCGCCAGCAGCCACGGACAGGGCGTCGGGAATGAAAAACTGTTTTTT. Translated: CASSHGQGVGNEKLFF.